Each of the 5 T cell receptor beta chains below was sequenced from the same sample in a study of beta chain features in type 1 diabetes. Expressed TCRB transcripts were sequenced, since all the RNA that had been isolated was reverse transcribed. Assay: immunoSEQ multiplex PCR; the TCRdb copy retains only in-frame clones and omits some. Here the sample spans 360,000 or so clones, less than 20% being singletons. Material: naive CD4+ T cells from blood. These receptors were obtained from a woman between 18 and 30 years old in good health.

The DNA for the CDR3 is TGCGCCAGCAGCTTGGCTCGCGTTGGCACAGATACGCAGTATTTT. Translating it yields CASSLARVGTDTQYF. The chain links TRBV5-1 to TRBJ2-3; D is ambiguous. The CDR3 sequence is 15 residues long. V was cut by 0 bases and J by 1 base, with 9 bases left in between. CDR1 SGHRS and CDR2 YFSETQ come from the germline V gene.

This clone was counted a few times. V gene TRBV4-1 combines with J gene TRBJ1-1; D gene uncertain. The CDR3 runs to 13 residues. The germline CDR1 and CDR2 sequences are MGHRA and YSYEKL. V lost 2 bases, J lost 6 bases, and 10 bases lay in between. The DNA for the CDR3 is TGCGCCAGCAGCCAAAGGGCGGGTTCTGAAGCTTTCTTT. Translating gives CASSQRAGSEAFF.

The table lists this clone with a few counts. J is TRBJ1-4 and V is TRBV5-4; no clear D. The length of the CDR3 is 15 residues. The germline gives CDR1 SGHNT, CDR2 YYREEE (reference sequence). The V and J ends lost 4 bases and 0 bases respectively, with 10 bases between them. In DNA, the CDR3 is TGTGCCAGCAGCCCAGCGGGTGCAACTAATGAAAAACTGTTTTTT. This encodes CASSPAGATNEKLFF.

This clone has a handful of counts. The V and J genes are TRBV15 and TRBJ2-3; TRBD2 agrees at 9 bases. The germline V gene encodes CDR1 LNHNV and CDR2 YYDKDF (reference sequence). The CDR3 is made up of 16 amino acids. V shed 1 base, J shed 2 bases, and the junction held 4 bases outside the gene matches. CDR3: CATSRVGGRATDTQYF. The CDR3 DNA is TGTGCCACCAGCAGAGTTGGCGGGAGGGCCACAGATACGCAGTATTTT.

This sequence joins TRBV27 and TRBJ1-2; possible D gene TRBD1, 5 bases. The CDR3 contains 14 residues. The ends were cut back, 6 bases at V and 5 bases at J, with 16 bases in the middle. Germline V gives CDR1 MNHEY, CDR2 SMNVEV (reference sequence). CDR3 loop: CASSPFGGGYGYTF. Written as DNA, the CDR3 is TGTGCCAGCAGCCCATTCGGGGGTGGTTATGGCTACACCTTC.